This T cell receptor (beta chain) was observed in a study of T cell responses to AZD1222 COVID-19 vaccine. Study results and caveats: In the spike-specific TCR repertoire, nearly half reportedly target unmutated variant regions. There were mostly white British donors and more females than males, and clonal diversity was possibly underestimated. Among AZD1222 vaccinees, only 5 or 6 were seropositive at baseline.

V lost 0 bases and J lost 4, with 4 bases in between. Germline V gene lookup returns CDR1 LNHNV and CDR2 YYDKDF (reference sequence). The CDR3 is made up of 12 amino acids. This table comes from immunoSEQ multiplex PCR, and its TCRdb copy is limited to in-frame clones, with some not included. This sample yields 150,000 to 200,000 clones, of which about 93% are seen a single time; about 0.6% belongs to the top ten. On this clone itself: Its antigen is undetermined.

Sequences were derived from peripheral blood, sampled on day 0 of AZD1222 vaccination. This chain links TRBV15 with TRBJ2-7; no clear D. The sequence was obtained from an adult in good health. The CDR3: CATSRDLYEQYF. The CDR3 DNA sequence: TGTGCCACCAGCAGAGATCTGTACGAGCAGTACTTC.